The next 18 T cell receptor beta chains were all read from a single sample in a study of vaccination and CD4 T cells after COVID-19. Researchers used the Oncomine TCR Beta short-read assay to sequence DNA from cultured CD4+ T cells. TCRdb re-called the PCR reads with MiXCR, one entry per CDR3 protein. The data show about 18,000 distinct CDR3 sequences, 38% seen once. Documented treatment: roughly 10-day PBMC culture with coronavirus spike peptide pools or control peptides (ViraFEST assay). The antigens for these receptors are not known. Sequencing was done on a sample of CD4+ T cells from blood, cultured in vitro. The source of these receptors is a human donor who had recovered from COVID-19.

This clonotype was detected once. This chain connects TRBV5-5 to TRBJ2-1, with 11 bases that match TRBD2. Trimming removed 1 base from V and 6 bases from J; junction bases left unmatched: 6. The CDR3 covers 16 residues. CDR1 SGHKS and CDR2 YYEKEE come from the germline V gene (reference sequence). The CDR3 here is CASSLNPSGRINEQFF. Here the CDR3 DNA reads TGTGCCAGCAGCTTGAATCCTAGCGGGAGGATCAATGAGCAGTTCTTC.

This clonotype was observed a handful of times. The chain recombines TRBV20-1 with TRBJ2-5; no definite D call. Trimming left V 4 bases short and J 0 bases short, with 9 bases between. This CDR3 region has 13 residues. Germline CDR1 is DFQATT and CDR2 is SNEGSKA (reference sequence). The CDR3 region is CSANDDNQETQYF. DNA of the CDR3: TGCAGTGCTAACGACGACAACCAAGAGACCCAGTACTTC.

The V gene is TRBV7-3, the J gene TRBJ2-1, with D uncertain. The CDR3 totals 17 residues. Germline assignment: CDR1 SGHTA and CDR2 FQGTGA. With 2 bases removed from V and 0 bases from J, the gap between germline ends came to 14 bases. The CDR3 protein is CASSLQPTTSSYNEQFF. In DNA form, the CDR3 reads TGTGCCAGCAGCTTACAGCCTACCACGAGCTCCTACAATGAGCAGTTCTTC.

A few counts support this clonotype. The gene calls are TRBV6-1 and TRBJ2-7, with a tentative D call TRBD2 (6 bases). The CDR3 length is 14 residues. Germline-derived CDR1 and CDR2 are MNHNS and SASEGT. The ends were cut back, 4 bases at V and 2 bases at J, with 12 bases in the middle. The CDR3 loop is CASSGASETYEQYF. The CDR3 coding sequence is TGTGCCAGCAGTGGGGCTAGCGAAACCTACGAGCAGTACTTC.

This clonotype was observed a few times. The CDR3 region has the DNA TGTGCCAGCAGTTTAGGTGTGAACACTGAAGCTTTCTTT. Translated, it gives CASSLGVNTEAFF. V is TRBV12-3 or TRBV12-4 and J is TRBJ1-1; no definite D call. The ends were cut back, 1 base at V and 0 bases at J, with 3 bases in the middle. This CDR3 has 13 amino acids.

This clonotype was detected a few times. The J gene is TRBJ2-7, the V gene TRBV6-1; D is possibly TRBD2 (5 bases). This CDR3 comprises 15 residues. V was pared by 4 bases and J by 6 bases, with 19 bases between. Germline values: CDR1 MNHNS, CDR2 SASEGT. The DNA for the CDR3 is TGTGCCAGCAGTGTAAAACCGGGAAGCTGGCTCGAGCAGTACTTC. Translation: CASSVKPGSWLEQYF.

This clonotype showed up just a few times. The chain uses TRBV28 and TRBJ2-3; 13 bases line up with TRBD2. V trimming: 6 bases; J trimming: 4 bases; junction bases outside the gene matches: 7. This CDR3 has 16 residues. Germline V gene lookup returns CDR1 MDHEN and CDR2 SYDVKM. The CDR3 here is CASSRLAGGNSDTQYF. CDR3 in DNA: TGTGCCAGCAGCCGACTAGCGGGAGGTAACTCAGATACGCAGTATTTT.

This clonotype came up a few times. The chain combines TRBV6-1 with TRBJ2-7, with 12 bases fitting TRBD2. CDR1 is MNHNS, CDR2 SASEGT, per germline. V was clipped by 6 bases and J by 1 base; unmatched bases: 1. The CDR3 consists of 14 residues. The DNA of the CDR3 is TGTGCCAGCAGGGGGACTAGCGGGTCCTACGAGCAGTACTTC. Amino acids: CASRGTSGSYEQYF.

The rearrangement links TRBV19 to TRBJ2-5, with D possibly being TRBD1 (6 bases). Trimming cost V 6 bases and J 3 bases, with 17 bases left between them. The CDR3 has 15 amino acids. The germline gives CDR1 LNHDA, CDR2 SQIVND (reference sequence). The CDR3 DNA follows: TGTGCCAGTAGCGTTTCCCAGGGGTGGAAAGAGACCCAGTACTTC. It translates to CASSVSQGWKETQYF. The variable domain in full, completed from reference TRBV19 and TRBJ2-5, reads DGGITQSPKYLFRKEGQNVTLSCEQNLNHDAMYWYRQDPGQGLRLIYYSQIVNDFQKGDIAEGYSVSREKKESFPLTVTSAQKNPTAFYLCASSVSQGWKETQYFGPGTRLLVL.

This clonotype was detected only a few times. This chain uses TRBV6-1 with TRBJ2-7, with 9 bases fitting TRBD2. Germline assignment: CDR1 MNHNS and CDR2 SASEGT. V lost 6 bases and J lost 5; bases outside the gene matches: 2. CDR3 length: 12 amino acids. This CDR3 reads CASSLAGDEQYF. The CDR3, as DNA: TGTGCCAGCAGCTTAGCGGGAGACGAGCAGTACTTC.

The genes are TRBV27 and TRBJ2-3, with a weak D call TRBD2 (5 bases). Germline loops: CDR1 MNHEY, CDR2 SMNVEV (reference sequence). The CDR3 totals 13 residues. The CDR3 DNA follows: TGTGCGGTTAGGAGGAGTGGCACAGATACGCAGTATTTT. Translation gives CAVRRSGTDTQYF.

The rearrangement links TRBV19 to TRBJ2-1; 9 nucleotides line up with TRBD2. The CDR3 runs to 17 residues. V gave up 5 bases and J gave up 5 bases; unmatched junction bases: 13. Germline assignment: CDR1 LNHDA and CDR2 SQIVND (reference sequence). The CDR3 DNA reads TGTGCCAGTAGTCGCAAATATCTAGCGGGAAGGGACAATGAGCAGTTCTTC. It translates to CASSRKYLAGRDNEQFF.

This clonotype has only a few counts. Here the CDR3 DNA reads TGTGCCAGCAACAAAGGCAGGGATCAGCCCCAGCATTTT. As protein: CASNKGRDQPQHF. The V and J genes are TRBV2 and TRBJ1-5; a possible D gene is TRBD1 (5 bases). CDR3 length: 13 amino acids. V shed 7 bases and J shed 5 bases, with 12 bases lying between them. CDR1 and CDR2 (germline): SNHLY, FYNNEI.

The CDR3 bases are TGCGCCAGCAGCCCCCAGCGAGCGGGATGGCAGTACTTC. This sequence encodes CASSPQRAGWQYF. The chain uses TRBV5-1 and TRBJ2-7, with 7 bases fitting TRBD2. CDR1 is SGHRS, CDR2 YFSETQ, per germline. The CDR3 extends over 13 amino acids. The V segment lost 4 bases and the J segment 9 bases; nucleotides outside the gene matches: 10.

This chain links TRBV6-2 or TRBV6-3 with TRBJ2-2; a weak D match, TRBD2 (5 bases). Trimming cost V 6 bases and J 7 bases, with 9 bases left between them. The germline CDR1 and CDR2 sequences are MNHEY and SVGEGT. The CDR3 has 12 amino acids. The CDR3 DNA sequence: TGTGCCAGCAGAACTAGTGTCGGGGAGCTGTTTTTT. Translation: CASRTSVGELFF.

This sequence joins TRBV19 and TRBJ2-7; unclear D gene. V was clipped by 2 bases and J by 6 bases, with 8 bases between them. This CDR3 spans 12 amino acids. The germline gives CDR1 LNHDA, CDR2 SQIVND (reference sequence). In DNA form, the CDR3 reads TGTGCCAGTAGTATAAGACGCGGCGAGCAGTACTTC. The encoded protein is CASSIRRGEQYF.

This rearrangement joins TRBV6-1 to TRBJ2-7; TRBD1 agrees at 7 bases. The junction had 11 bases not matched to a gene; V was cut back by 4 bases and J by 5 bases. The CDR3 has 15 residues. The germline CDR1 and CDR2 sequences are MNHNS and SASEGT. CDR3 residues: CASSVNRDSRHEQYF. As DNA, the CDR3 is TGTGCCAGCAGTGTAAACCGGGACAGCCGCCACGAGCAGTACTTC.

The chain carries TRBV11-2 and TRBJ1-2, with D hard to call. V lost 5 bases and J 5 bases, leaving 12 bases between the germline ends. Per the germline V gene, CDR1 is SGHAT and CDR2 is FQNNGV. The CDR3 extends over 13 amino acids. The chain's CDR3 is CASSRSVLYGYTF. The CDR3 nucleotides are TGTGCCAGCAGCCGCTCGGTATTATATGGCTACACCTTC.